The 16 T cell receptor beta chains below come from one sample, sequenced in a study of blood T cell repertoires in COVID-19 (dated by TCRdb to about 2020). Library preparation used the immunoSEQ multiplex PCR assay. In TCRdb, the immuneACCESS table is reduced to in-frame sequences with V and J assigned. These tables do not hold every clone; where another copy was compared, an unresolved V gene accounts for under half, and the others remain unexplained. For this sample the table gives about 160,000 clones, of which 75% to 85% were detected only once. The top ten clonotypes cover 3.4% of the sample. The source material was PBMCs or T cells enriched from blood (not recorded which). These receptors were obtained from a woman in her sixties or seventies who had recovered from COVID-19.

The V gene is TRBV19, the J gene TRBJ2-7, with TRBD1 matching over 8 bases. Germline CDR1 is LNHDA and CDR2 is SQIVND (reference sequence). The V and J ends lost 9 bases and 3 bases, in that order; junction bases with no gene match: 1. This CDR3 comprises 11 residues. The CDR3 DNA follows: TGTGCCAGCGGGACAGGCTACGAGCAGTACTTC. Its protein product is CASGTGYEQYF. The full variable domain, its missing parts supplied by reference TRBV19 and TRBJ2-7, is DGGITQSPKYLFRKEGQNVTLSCEQNLNHDAMYWYRQDPGQGLRLIYYSQIVNDFQKGDIAEGYSVSREKKESFPLTVTSAQKNPTAFYLCASGTGYEQYFGPGTRLTVT.

This chain joins TRBV25-1 and TRBJ2-4, with D uncertain. Germline assignment: CDR1 MGHDK and CDR2 SYGVNS. The CDR3 spans 11 residues. The V and J ends lost 4 bases and 7 bases respectively, with 5 bases between them. The chain's CDR3 is CASSGSNIQYF. The CDR3 DNA follows: TGTGCCAGCAGTGGCAGTAACATTCAGTACTTC.

This rearrangement joins TRBV4-1 to TRBJ2-5; D may be TRBD1 (6 bases). Between the trimmed V and J ends, which lost 1 base and 0 bases, there was a span of 9 bases. The CDR3 length is 15 residues. CDR1 MGHRA and CDR2 YSYEKL come from the germline V gene. The CDR3, as DNA: TGCGCCAGCAGCCAAGGAACAGGGTACCAAGAGACCCAGTACTTC. It yields the protein CASSQGTGYQETQYF.

There are a few counts of this clone. The chain combines TRBV20-1 with TRBJ1-5; D is unclear. The CDR3 covers 14 residues. Germline V gene data show CDR1 as DFQATT and CDR2 as SNEGSKA (reference sequence). V shed 3 bases and J shed 0 bases, with 9 bases lying between them. The CDR3 DNA reads as TGCAGTGCTAGTCCCCTTTTTAGCAATCAGCCCCAGCATTTT. Translating it yields CSASPLFSNQPQHF.

The chain carries TRBV29-1 and TRBJ1-1; maybe TRBD1 (5 bases). CDR3 length equals 16 residues. CDR1 SQVTM and CDR2 ANQGSEA come from the germline V gene. V lost 5 bases to trimming and J lost 0 bases, with 19 bases between them. The CDR3 reads CSVPGQLGRMNTEAFF. In nucleotides, the CDR3 is TGCAGCGTTCCCGGTCAGTTGGGGCGCATGAACACTGAAGCTTTCTTT.

The gene calls are TRBV5-1 and TRBJ1-1, with D perhaps matching TRBD1 (5 bases). The CDR3 extends over 14 amino acids. Germline CDR1 is SGHRS and CDR2 is YFSETQ. The V and J ends lost 4 bases and 4 bases respectively, with 14 bases between them. CDR3 region: CASSPLGGGTEAFF. CDR3 DNA: TGCGCCAGCAGCCCCCTTGGGGGGGGCACTGAAGCTTTCTTT.

The rearrangement uses TRBV12-3 or TRBV12-4 and TRBJ1-4; D ambiguous. Between the trimmed V and J ends, which lost 6 bases and 6 bases, there was a span of 8 bases. CDR3 length: 12 residues. CDR3 sequence: CASRRNYEKLFF. The DNA of the CDR3 is TGTGCCAGCAGGAGGAACTATGAAAAACTGTTTTTT.

The J gene is TRBJ1-1, the V gene TRBV19; tentative D call: TRBD1 (6 bases). Germline V gene data show CDR1 as LNHDA and CDR2 as SQIVND (reference sequence). This CDR3 is built from 14 residues. The V end was cut by 5 bases, the J end by 4 bases, with 14 bases between. CDR3 nucleotides: TGTGCCAGTAGTCTTCGGGGGGCGTCCACTGAAGCTTTCTTT. Translation gives CASSLRGASTEAFF.

The rearrangement uses TRBV7-9 and TRBJ1-6, with 9 bases that match TRBD1. Germline CDR1 is SEHNR and CDR2 is FQNEAQ (reference sequence). The V segment lost 1 base and the J segment 7 bases; nucleotides outside the gene matches: 2. The CDR3 sequence is 15 residues long. The CDR3 bases are TGTGCCAGCAGCTTAGTGGGACAGGGCAATTCACCCCTCCACTTT. This codes for CASSLVGQGNSPLHF.

CDR3 in DNA: TGTGCCAGCAGCTTTCTAGTGAACACTGAAGCTTTCTTT. This translates into CASSFLVNTEAFF. This chain links TRBV7-8 with TRBJ1-1; no firm D call. The CDR3 is 13 residues long. CDR1 and CDR2 (germline): SGHVS, FQNEAQ. Trimming removed 3 bases at V and 0 bases at J, with 5 bases between. The entire variable domain, with the rest obtained from reference TRBV7-8 and TRBJ1-1, is as follows: GAGVSQSPRYKVAKRGQDVALRCDPISGHVSLFWYQQALGQGPEFLTYFQNEAQLDKSGLPSDRFFAERPEGSVSTLKIQRTQQEDSAVYLCASSFLVNTEAFFGQGTRLTVV.

This clone appeared many times. V is TRBV19 and J is TRBJ1-5; D is perhaps TRBD1 (6 bases). The CDR3 has 14 residues. The ends were cut back, 11 bases at V and 3 bases at J, with 17 bases in the middle. Per germline, CDR1 LNHDA and CDR2 SQIVND (reference sequence). This chain's CDR3 is CAVKPGQDNQPQHF. In DNA form, the CDR3 reads TGTGCCGTAAAACCGGGACAAGACAATCAGCCCCAGCATTTT.

The chain combines TRBV29-1 with TRBJ2-7; D is perhaps TRBD1 (6 bases). Trimming cost V 4 bases and J 2 bases, with 9 bases left between them. This CDR3 spans 12 amino acids. Germline loops: CDR1 SQVTM, CDR2 ANQGSEA. The CDR3 nucleotides read TGCAGCGTTGGCACAGGGACCTACGAGCAGTACTTC. Translated: CSVGTGTYEQYF.

A single count supports this clone. The chain is built from TRBV2 and TRBJ2-5; 8 positions match TRBD1. This CDR3 comprises 14 residues. CDR1 is SNHLY and CDR2 is FYNNEI in the germline V gene. J gave up 2 bases and V 3 bases, and 2 bases lay outside the gene matches. The chain's CDR3 is CASSDGTGQETQYF. The CDR3 DNA reads as TGTGCCAGCAGTGACGGGACAGGACAAGAGACCCAGTACTTC. Using reference TRBV2 and TRBJ2-5 for the parts outside the CDR3, the full variable domain is EPEVTQTPSHQVTQMGQEVILRCVPISNHLYFYWYRQILGQKVEFLVSFYNNEISEKSEIFDDQFSVERPDGSNFTLKIRSTKLEDSAMYFCASSDGTGQETQYFGPGTRLLVL.

The rearrangement joins TRBV19 to TRBJ1-5; 11 bases are a match to TRBD1. Germline assignment: CDR1 LNHDA and CDR2 SQIVND (reference sequence). V was clipped by 3 bases and J by 2 bases; unmatched bases: 6. The CDR3 has 17 amino acids. This CDR3 is CASSIPGQGGRNQPQHF. DNA of the CDR3: TGTGCCAGTAGTATCCCGGGACAGGGGGGCCGCAATCAGCCCCAGCATTTT.

This sequence joins TRBV3-1 (or the pseudogene TRBV3-2) and TRBJ1-2; 9 bases align to TRBD1. Per the germline V gene, CDR1 is LGHDT and CDR2 is YNNKEL (reference sequence). The CDR3 is made up of 15 amino acids. The trim removed 5 bases at V and 1 base at J, leaving 5 bases unmatched. The CDR3 spells CASSGRGQGNYGYTF. CDR3 DNA: TGTGCCAGCAGCGGCAGGGGACAGGGTAACTATGGCTACACCTTC.

The V gene is TRBV6-5, the J gene TRBJ1-2, with D possibly matching TRBD1 (5 bases). The CDR3 is 15 amino acids. Trimming left V 7 bases short and J 2 bases short, with 17 bases between. Germline CDR1 reads MNHEY; CDR2 reads SVGAGI. The CDR3 sequence: CASTQRGWSNYGYTF. In DNA, the CDR3 is TGTGCCAGCACCCAAAGGGGATGGTCCAACTATGGCTACACCTTC.